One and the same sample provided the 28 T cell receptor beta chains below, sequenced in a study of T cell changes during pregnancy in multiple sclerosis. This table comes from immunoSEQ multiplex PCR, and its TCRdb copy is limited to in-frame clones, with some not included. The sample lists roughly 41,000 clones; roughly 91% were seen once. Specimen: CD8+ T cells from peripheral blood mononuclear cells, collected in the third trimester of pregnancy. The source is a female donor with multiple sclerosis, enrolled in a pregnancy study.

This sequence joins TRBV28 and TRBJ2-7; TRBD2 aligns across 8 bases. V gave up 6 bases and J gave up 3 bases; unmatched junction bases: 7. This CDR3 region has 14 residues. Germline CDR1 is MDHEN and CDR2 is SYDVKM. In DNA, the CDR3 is TGTGCCAGCAGCGTGACTAGCGTCGACTACGAGCAGTACTTC. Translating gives CASSVTSVDYEQYF.

The CDR3 DNA follows: TGTGCTAGTGGTCCGCCCCTCGGGGGGTCGATACCTAGCACAGATACGCAGTATTTT. Translated, it gives CASGPPLGGSIPSTDTQYF. The chain couples TRBV12-5 to TRBJ2-3; 7 bases line up with TRBD2. Germline loops: CDR1 LGHNT, CDR2 FRNRAP. The CDR3 runs 19 residues. Unmatched junction bases numbered 17, after V lost 5 bases and J lost 0 bases.

CDR3 loop: CASSLDPLAGVSSTDTQYF. The CDR3 DNA is TGTGCCAGCAGCTTAGATCCCCTAGCGGGGGTATCTAGCACAGATACGCAGTATTTT. The chain employs TRBV11-2 and TRBJ2-3; 10 positions agree with TRBD2. The V gene end was trimmed by 0 bases and the J gene end by 0 bases; junction bases not matched to a gene: 9. The germline V gene encodes CDR1 SGHAT and CDR2 FQNNGV. The CDR3 sequence is 19 residues long.

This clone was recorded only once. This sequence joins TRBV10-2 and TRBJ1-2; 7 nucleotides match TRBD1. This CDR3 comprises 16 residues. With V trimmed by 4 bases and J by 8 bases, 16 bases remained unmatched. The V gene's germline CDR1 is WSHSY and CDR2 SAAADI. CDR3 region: CASSGSDRAPTRGYTF. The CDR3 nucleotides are TGCGCCAGCAGTGGGTCAGACAGGGCCCCGACGAGGGGCTACACCTTC.

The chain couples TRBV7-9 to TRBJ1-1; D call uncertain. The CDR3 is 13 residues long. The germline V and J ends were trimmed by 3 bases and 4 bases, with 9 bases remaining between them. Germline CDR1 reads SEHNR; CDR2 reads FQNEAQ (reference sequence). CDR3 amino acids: CASSLQPGTEAFF. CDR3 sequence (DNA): TGTGCCAGCAGCTTGCAGCCGGGCACTGAAGCTTTCTTT.

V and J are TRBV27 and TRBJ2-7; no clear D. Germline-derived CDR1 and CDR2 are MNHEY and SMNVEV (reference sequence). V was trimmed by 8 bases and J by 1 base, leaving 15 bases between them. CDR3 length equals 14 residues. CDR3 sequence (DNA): TGTGCCAGCTGCCCCGCGATAGAGTCCTACGAGCAGTACTTC. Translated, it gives CASCPAIESYEQYF.

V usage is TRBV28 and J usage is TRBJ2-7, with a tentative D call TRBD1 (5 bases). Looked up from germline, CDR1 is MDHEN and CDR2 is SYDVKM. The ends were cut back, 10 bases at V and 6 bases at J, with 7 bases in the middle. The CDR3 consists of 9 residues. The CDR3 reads CATGFEQYF. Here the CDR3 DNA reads TGTGCCACAGGGTTCGAGCAGTACTTC.

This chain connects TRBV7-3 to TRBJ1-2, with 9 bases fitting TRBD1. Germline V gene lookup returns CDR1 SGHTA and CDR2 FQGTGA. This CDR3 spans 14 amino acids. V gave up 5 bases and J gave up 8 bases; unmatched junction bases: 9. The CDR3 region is CASSTKGTGKGYTF. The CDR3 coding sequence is TGTGCCAGCAGCACCAAGGGGACAGGGAAGGGCTACACCTTC.

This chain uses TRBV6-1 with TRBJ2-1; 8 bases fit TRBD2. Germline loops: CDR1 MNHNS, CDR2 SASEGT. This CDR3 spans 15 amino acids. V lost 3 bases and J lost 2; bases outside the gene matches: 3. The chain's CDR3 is CASSDGGGTYNEQFF. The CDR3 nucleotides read TGTGCCAGCAGTGACGGGGGGGGGACCTACAATGAGCAGTTCTTC.

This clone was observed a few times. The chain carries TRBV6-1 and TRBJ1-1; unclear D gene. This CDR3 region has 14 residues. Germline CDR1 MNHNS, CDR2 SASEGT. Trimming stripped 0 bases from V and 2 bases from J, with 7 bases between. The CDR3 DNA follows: TGTGCCAGCAGTGAAGCACCAGAAAACACTGAAGCTTTCTTT. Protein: CASSEAPENTEAFF.

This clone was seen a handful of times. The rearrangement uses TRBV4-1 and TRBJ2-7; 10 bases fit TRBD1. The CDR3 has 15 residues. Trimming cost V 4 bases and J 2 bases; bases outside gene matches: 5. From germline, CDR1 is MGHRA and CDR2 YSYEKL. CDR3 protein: CASSRTGTGAYEQYF. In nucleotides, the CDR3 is TGCGCCAGCAGCCGCACCGGGACAGGGGCCTACGAGCAGTACTTC.

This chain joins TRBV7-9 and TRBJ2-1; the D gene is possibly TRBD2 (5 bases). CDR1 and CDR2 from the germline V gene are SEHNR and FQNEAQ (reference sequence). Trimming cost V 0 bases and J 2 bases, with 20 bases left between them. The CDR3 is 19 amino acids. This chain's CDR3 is CASSLAEGYGILPYNEQFF. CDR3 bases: TGTGCCAGCAGCTTAGCGGAAGGGTACGGGATCTTGCCCTACAATGAGCAGTTCTTC.

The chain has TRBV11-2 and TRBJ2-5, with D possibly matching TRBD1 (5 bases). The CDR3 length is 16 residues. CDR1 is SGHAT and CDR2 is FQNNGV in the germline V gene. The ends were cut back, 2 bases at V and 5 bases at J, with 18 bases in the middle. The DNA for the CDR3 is TGTGCCAGCAGCTTAAGGCGGCGACAGCCAATGGAGACCCAGTACTTC. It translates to CASSLRRRQPMETQYF.

CDR3 residues: CAWIARDSYEQYF. For the CDR3, the DNA is TGTGCCTGGATAGCCAGGGACTCCTACGAGCAGTACTTC. V gene TRBV30 combines with J gene TRBJ2-7; tentatively, D is TRBD1 (5 bases). Trimming took 4 bases from V and 0 from J, leaving 10 bases between them. The length of the CDR3 is 13 residues. Per the germline V gene, CDR1 is GTSNPN and CDR2 is SVGIG (reference sequence).

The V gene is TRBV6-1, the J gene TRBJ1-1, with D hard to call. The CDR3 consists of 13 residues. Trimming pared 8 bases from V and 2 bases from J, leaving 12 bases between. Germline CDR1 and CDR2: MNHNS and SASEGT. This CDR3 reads CASETSENTEAFF. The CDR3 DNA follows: TGTGCCAGCGAGACTTCCGAAAACACTGAAGCTTTCTTT.

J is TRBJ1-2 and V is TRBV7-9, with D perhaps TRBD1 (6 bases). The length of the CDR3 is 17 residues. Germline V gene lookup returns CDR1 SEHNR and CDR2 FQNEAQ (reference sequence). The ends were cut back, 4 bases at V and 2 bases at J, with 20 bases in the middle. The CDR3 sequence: CASSSRLGQGRNYGYTF. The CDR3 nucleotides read TGTGCCAGCAGCTCTCGCCTGGGGCAGGGGCGAAACTATGGCTACACCTTC. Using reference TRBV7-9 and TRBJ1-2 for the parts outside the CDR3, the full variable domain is DTGVSQNPRHKITKRGQNVTFRCDPISEHNRLYWYRQTLGQGPEFLTYFQNEAQLEKSRLLSDRFSAERPKGSFSTLEIQRTEQGDSAMYLCASSSRLGQGRNYGYTFGSGTRLTVV.

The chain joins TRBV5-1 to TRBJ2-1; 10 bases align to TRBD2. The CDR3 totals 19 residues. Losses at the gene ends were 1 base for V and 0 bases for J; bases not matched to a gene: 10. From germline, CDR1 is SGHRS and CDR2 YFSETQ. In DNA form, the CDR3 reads TGCGCCAGCAGCTTGTGGAGGGTCAAGCGGGGGGGCTCCTACAATGAGCAGTTCTTC. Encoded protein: CASSLWRVKRGGSYNEQFF.

CDR3 in DNA: TGTGCCAGTAGTAAGACCCCAGGGATCAATCAGCCCCAGCATTTT. The encoded protein is CASSKTPGINQPQHF. The V and J genes are TRBV19 and TRBJ1-5, with TRBD1 as a possible D gene (5 bases). The CDR3 extends over 15 amino acids. Germline CDR1 and CDR2: LNHDA and SQIVND (reference sequence). Trimming cost V 4 bases and J 3 bases, with 13 bases left between them.

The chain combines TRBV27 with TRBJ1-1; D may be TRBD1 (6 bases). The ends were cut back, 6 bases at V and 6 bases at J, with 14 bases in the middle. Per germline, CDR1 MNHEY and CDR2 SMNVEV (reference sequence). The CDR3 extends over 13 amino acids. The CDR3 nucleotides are TGTGCCAGCAGACAGGGTTATAGCGCTGAAGCTTTCTTT. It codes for CASRQGYSAEAFF.

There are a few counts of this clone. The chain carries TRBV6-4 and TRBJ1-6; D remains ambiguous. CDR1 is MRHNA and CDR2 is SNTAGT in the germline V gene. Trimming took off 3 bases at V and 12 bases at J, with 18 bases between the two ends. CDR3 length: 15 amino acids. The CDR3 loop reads CASSDRPEGSGPLHF. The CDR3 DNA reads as TGTGCCAGCAGTGATAGGCCAGAGGGTTCGGGACCCCTCCACTTT.

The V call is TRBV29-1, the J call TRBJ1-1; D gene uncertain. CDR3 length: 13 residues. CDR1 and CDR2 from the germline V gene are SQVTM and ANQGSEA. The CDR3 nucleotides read TGCAGAGAAGGAGAGGACTCGAACACTGAAGCTTTCTTT. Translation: CREGEDSNTEAFF.

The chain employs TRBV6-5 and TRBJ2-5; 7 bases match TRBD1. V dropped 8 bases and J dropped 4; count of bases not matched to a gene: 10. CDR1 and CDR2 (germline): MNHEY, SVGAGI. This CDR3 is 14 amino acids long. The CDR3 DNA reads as TGTGCCAGCGGACCAGGGGGTGATAGAGAGACCCAGTACTTC. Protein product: CASGPGGDRETQYF.

The CDR3 nucleotides are TGCGCCAGCAGCCAAGTACAAGGGGATATCTATGGCTACACCTTC. As protein: CASSQVQGDIYGYTF. The rearrangement joins TRBV4-3 to TRBJ1-2; possible D gene TRBD1, 5 bases. The germline V gene encodes CDR1 LGHNA and CDR2 YSLEER. CDR3 length equals 15 residues. Trimming cost V 1 base and J 4 bases, with 13 bases left between them.

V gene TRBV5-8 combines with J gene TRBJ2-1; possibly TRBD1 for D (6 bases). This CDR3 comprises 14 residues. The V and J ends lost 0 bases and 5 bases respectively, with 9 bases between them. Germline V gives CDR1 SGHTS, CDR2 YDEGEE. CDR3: CASSLDWTDNEQFF. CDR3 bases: TGTGCCAGCAGCTTGGACTGGACAGACAATGAGCAGTTCTTC.

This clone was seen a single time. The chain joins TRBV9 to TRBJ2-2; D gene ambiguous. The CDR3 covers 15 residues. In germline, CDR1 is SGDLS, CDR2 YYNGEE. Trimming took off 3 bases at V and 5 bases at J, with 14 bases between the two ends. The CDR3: CASSETARGTGELFF. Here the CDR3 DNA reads TGTGCCAGCAGCGAAACGGCCCGAGGTACCGGGGAGCTGTTTTTT.

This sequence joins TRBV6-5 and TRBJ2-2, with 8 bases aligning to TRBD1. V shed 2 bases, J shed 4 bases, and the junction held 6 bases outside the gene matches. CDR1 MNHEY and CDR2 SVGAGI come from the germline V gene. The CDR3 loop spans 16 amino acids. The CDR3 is CASSYGYRGVTGELFF. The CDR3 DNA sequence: TGTGCCAGCAGTTACGGGTACAGGGGGGTCACCGGGGAGCTGTTTTTT.

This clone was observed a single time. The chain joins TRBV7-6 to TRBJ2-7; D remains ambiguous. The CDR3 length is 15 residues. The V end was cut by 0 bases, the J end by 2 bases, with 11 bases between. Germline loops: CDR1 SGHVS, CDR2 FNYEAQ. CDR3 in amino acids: CASSLAGSWPYEQYF. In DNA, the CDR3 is TGTGCCAGCAGCTTAGCCGGTAGCTGGCCCTACGAGCAGTACTTC.

The CDR3 reads CSAWTGSGEQFF. The DNA of the CDR3 is TGCAGCGCCTGGACAGGGTCAGGTGAGCAGTTCTTC. V is TRBV29-1 and J is TRBJ2-1, with 8 nucleotides matching TRBD1. Germline loops: CDR1 SQVTM, CDR2 ANQGSEA. The CDR3 spans 12 residues. V shed 7 bases, J shed 9 bases, and the junction held 8 bases outside the gene matches.